A single sample gave rise to the 25 T cell receptor beta chains below, sequenced in a study of patients and donors after allogeneic stem cell transplantation. In TCRdb, the RT-PCR reads were re-called with MiXCR into one record per CDR3 protein. The sample gives about 230,000 distinct CDR3 sequences, approximately 14% of which show up once; 11% is in the top ten. Source material: blood, either unsorted or a sorted T cell fraction (not recorded which). All receptors come from a human donor who was either an allogeneic HSCT recipient or a stem cell or donor lymphocyte infusion donor (not recorded which). It is not recorded whose cells these are; they may come from a transplant donor.

This clonotype was seen many times. V gene TRBV6-5 combines with J gene TRBJ1-5, with D possibly matching TRBD1 (5 bases). Trimming removed 4 bases from V and 4 bases from J, with 11 bases in between. CDR3 length: 14 amino acids. Germline V gene lookup returns CDR1 MNHEY and CDR2 SVGAGI. The CDR3 reads CASSLQEINQPQHF. The CDR3, as DNA: TGTGCCAGCAGTTTACAGGAGATAAATCAGCCCCAGCATTTT.

This clonotype turned up a few times. The chain combines TRBV11-2 with TRBJ1-3; TRBD1 aligns across 9 bases. The CDR3 loop spans 16 amino acids. V shed 5 bases and J 1 base; nucleotides not matched to a gene: 6. CDR1 and CDR2 from the germline V gene are SGHAT and FQNNGV. CDR3 sequence (DNA): TGTGCCAGCAGCAAAATACAGGGGGCATCTGGAAACACCATATATTTT. Translated: CASSKIQGASGNTIYF.

J is TRBJ1-4 and V is TRBV4-1; no firm D call. CDR3 size: 13 residues. Germline CDR1 MGHRA, CDR2 YSYEKL. V lost 1 base and J lost 7, with 7 bases in between. The CDR3 sequence is CASSQGTVEKLFF. Written as DNA, the CDR3 is TGCGCCAGCAGCCAAGGGACGGTTGAAAAACTGTTTTTT.

This clonotype was seen a few times. The chain couples TRBV7-3 to TRBJ2-7; 7 bases align to TRBD1. CDR1 SGHTA and CDR2 FQGTGA come from the germline V gene. This CDR3 has 14 residues. V dropped 5 bases and J dropped 7; count of bases not matched to a gene: 11. The CDR3 here is CASSTGTAPWEQYF. CDR3 coding DNA: TGTGCCAGCAGCACCGGGACAGCCCCGTGGGAGCAGTACTTC.

This clonotype was picked up many times. The chain joins TRBV4-2 to TRBJ1-6; unclear D gene. Between the trimmed V and J ends, which lost 0 bases and 4 bases, there was a span of 7 bases. Per germline, CDR1 LGHNA and CDR2 YNFKEQ. The CDR3 has 15 residues. The CDR3 sequence: CASSQEDGYNSPLHF. CDR3 coding DNA: TGTGCCAGCAGCCAAGAAGATGGATATAATTCACCCCTCCACTTT.

This clonotype appeared many times. The chain joins TRBV12-3 or TRBV12-4 to TRBJ1-5, with a weak D call TRBD1 (5 bases). The CDR3 covers 13 residues. With 2 bases removed from V and 5 bases from J, the gap between germline ends came to 7 bases. This CDR3 is CASSLKQDQPQHF. Here the CDR3 DNA reads TGTGCCAGCAGTTTAAAACAGGATCAGCCCCAGCATTTT.

This chain joins TRBV20-1 and TRBJ2-5, with a possible D match to TRBD1 (6 bases). Per germline, CDR1 DFQATT and CDR2 SNEGSKA (reference sequence). Trimming took 0 bases from V and 8 from J, leaving 10 bases between them. The CDR3 loop spans 12 amino acids. This CDR3 is CSARDQGRTQYF. In DNA form, the CDR3 reads TGCAGTGCTAGAGATCAGGGGAGAACCCAGTACTTC.

The chain couples TRBV18 to TRBJ2-7, with TRBD2 matching 10 bases. With 3 bases clipped from V and 0 bases from J, the junction kept 8 bases outside the gene matches. Germline CDR1 KGHSH, CDR2 LQKENI. This CDR3 is built from 17 residues. The CDR3 nucleotides read TGTGCCAGCTCACCCAAACCCACTAGCGGGACCTCCTACGAGCAGTACTTC. It specifies CASSPKPTSGTSYEQYF.

This clonotype was seen more than once but under ten times. The J gene is TRBJ2-7, the V gene TRBV5-1; the match to TRBD2 covers 15 bases. Trimming removed 3 bases from V and 3 bases from J; junction bases left unmatched: 7. The CDR3 covers 17 residues. CDR1 is SGHRS, CDR2 YFSETQ, per germline. CDR3 coding DNA: TGCGCCAGCAGCTCCGGACTAGCGGGAGGGATTATCTACGAGCAGTACTTC. Encoded protein: CASSSGLAGGIIYEQYF.

This clonotype was observed a few times. The V call is TRBV10-3, the J call TRBJ2-1; 9 bases fit TRBD1. V was pared by 8 bases and J by 2 bases, with 4 bases of the junction left unmatched. The length of the CDR3 is 14 residues. Germline CDR1 ENHRY, CDR2 SYGVKD. CDR3 coding DNA: TGTGCCATCGGGACAGGGAACACCTACAATGAGCAGTTCTTC. Protein product: CAIGTGNTYNEQFF.

Many counts were recorded for this clonotype. The chain uses TRBV7-6 and TRBJ2-1; D perhaps matches TRBD1 (5 bases). The CDR3 covers 16 residues. V lost 1 base, J lost 0 bases, and 10 bases lay in between. Looked up from germline, CDR1 is SGHVS and CDR2 is FNYEAQ. CDR3 DNA sequence: TGTGCCAGCAGCTTAGTAGGGGCGAACTCCTACAATGAGCAGTTCTTC. Translating it yields CASSLVGANSYNEQFF. The full variable domain, rest sourced from reference TRBV7-6 and TRBJ2-1, is GAGVSQSPRYKVTKRGQDVALRCDPISGHVSLYWYRQALGQGPEFLTYFNYEAQQDKSGLPNDRFSAERPEGSISTLTIQRTEQRDSAMYRCASSLVGANSYNEQFFGPGTRLTVL.

The V and J genes are TRBV9 and TRBJ2-1; 9 positions match TRBD2. This CDR3 spans 15 amino acids. With 0 bases clipped from V and 7 bases from J, the junction kept 5 bases outside the gene matches. Looked up from germline, CDR1 is SGDLS and CDR2 is YYNGEE. The CDR3: CASSVVGGGANEQFF. In DNA, the CDR3 is TGTGCCAGCAGCGTAGTGGGCGGGGGGGCAAATGAGCAGTTCTTC.

CDR3 residues: CASSEQGLSISPLHF. CDR3 sequence (DNA): TGTGCCAGCAGCGAACAGGGGCTCAGTATTTCACCCCTCCACTTT. The chain links TRBV7-2 to TRBJ1-6; the match to TRBD1 covers 7 bases. The CDR3 is made up of 15 amino acids. In germline, CDR1 is SGHTA, CDR2 FQGNSA. J gave up 9 bases and V 5 bases, and 10 bases lay outside the gene matches. Looking up the rest from reference TRBV7-2 and TRBJ1-6 gives the full variable domain: GAGVSQSPSNKVTEKGKDVELRCDPISGHTALYWYRQSLGQGLEFLIYFQGNSAPDKSGLPSDRFSAERTGGSVSTLTIQRTQQEDSAVYLCASSEQGLSISPLHFGNGTRLTVT.

The rearrangement links TRBV29-1 to TRBJ2-7, with 9 bases identical to TRBD1. The V gene's germline CDR1 is SQVTM and CDR2 ANQGSEA. The CDR3 is 11 residues long. Losses at the gene ends were 6 bases for V and 9 bases for J; bases not matched to a gene: 6. CDR3 DNA sequence: TGCAGCGTCTACAGGGGGCAAGGGCAGTACTTC. Protein: CSVYRGQGQYF.

This clonotype occurred a few times. The chain carries TRBV6-1 and TRBJ1-2; D remains ambiguous. Germline loops: CDR1 MNHNS, CDR2 SASEGT. The V and J ends lost 4 bases and 1 base respectively, with 7 bases between them. This CDR3 spans 13 amino acids. For the CDR3, the DNA is TGTGCCAGCAGTGCGTACGGTAACTATGGCTACACCTTC. Translated, it gives CASSAYGNYGYTF.

There are a few counts of this clonotype. J is TRBJ1-5 and V is TRBV12-3 or TRBV12-4, with no clear D. V lost 4 bases to trimming and J lost 6 bases, with 13 bases between them. This CDR3 is built from 14 residues. This CDR3 is CASSSTSRFQPQHF. CDR3 nucleotides: TGTGCCAGCAGTTCGACAAGTCGCTTTCAGCCCCAGCATTTT.

Many counts were recorded for this clonotype. This rearrangement joins TRBV6-5 to TRBJ1-1, with a tentative D call TRBD1 (5 bases). The germline V gene encodes CDR1 MNHEY and CDR2 SVGAGI. Trimming pared 2 bases from V and 4 bases from J, leaving 14 bases between. The CDR3 has 15 amino acids. The CDR3 reads CASSYGGGSSTEAFF. CDR3 DNA: TGTGCCAGCAGTTACGGTGGGGGATCGAGCACTGAAGCTTTCTTT.

The chain is built from TRBV29-1 and TRBJ2-2; TRBD1 matches at 9 bases. The V segment lost 5 bases and the J segment 1 base; nucleotides outside the gene matches: 5. This CDR3 region has 15 residues. Germline V gene data show CDR1 as SQVTM and CDR2 as ANQGSEA. In DNA form, the CDR3 reads TGCAGCGTTCCGGGACAGGGTTTGAACACCGGGGAGCTGTTTTTT. This translates into CSVPGQGLNTGELFF.

The V gene is TRBV20-1, the J gene TRBJ2-5; no reliable D call. V was trimmed by 3 bases and J by 4 bases, leaving 12 bases between them. The germline V gene encodes CDR1 DFQATT and CDR2 SNEGSKA (reference sequence). The length of the CDR3 is 13 residues. Here the CDR3 reads CSASILDTETQYF. DNA for the CDR3: TGCAGTGCTAGTATCCTAGACACAGAGACCCAGTACTTC.

The rearrangement uses TRBV9 and TRBJ2-1, with D perhaps TRBD1 (7 bases). Trimming took 3 bases from V and 8 from J, leaving 21 bases between them. This CDR3 is 16 amino acids long. Germline V gene sequence: CDR1 SGDLS, CDR2 YYNGEE. CDR3 in DNA: TGTGCCAGCAGCGAAAGGGGGGACAGATCATTCTATGAGCAGTTCTTC. Its protein is CASSERGDRSFYEQFF.

This chain connects TRBV7-9 to TRBJ2-7; TRBD1 matches 9 bases. CDR1 is SEHNR and CDR2 is FQNEAQ in the germline V gene (reference sequence). Trimming cost V 5 bases and J 5 bases; bases outside gene matches: 10. The CDR3 sequence is 15 residues long. The CDR3 region has the DNA TGTGCCAGCAGCGACACGGGACAGGGAATGGACGAGCAGTACTTC. Its translation: CASSDTGQGMDEQYF.

This clonotype showed up just a few times. V is TRBV6-5 and J is TRBJ1-4; the D gene is possibly TRBD1 (6 bases). V lost 2 bases and J 7 bases, leaving 11 bases between the germline ends. Germline V CDR1 and CDR2: MNHEY, SVGAGI. The CDR3 is 14 amino acids. CDR3 nucleotides: TGTGCCAGCAGTTACACAGGGTTGGGTGAAAAACTGTTTTTT. Encoded protein: CASSYTGLGEKLFF.

V gene TRBV6-1 combines with J gene TRBJ1-4, with 7 bases matching TRBD1. The CDR3 extends over 19 amino acids. The junction had 18 bases not matched to a gene; V was cut back by 6 bases and J by 2 bases. CDR1 and CDR2 (germline): MNHNS, SASEGT. This chain's CDR3 is CASSLRRQRSGGTNEKLFF. CDR3 sequence (DNA): TGTGCCAGCAGCCTGCGTAGGCAACGGTCAGGGGGGACTAATGAAAAACTGTTTTTT.

This clonotype showed up many times. The V gene is TRBV6-2 or TRBV6-3, the J gene TRBJ2-2; 9 bases agree with TRBD1. The CDR3 is 15 residues long. Trimming removed 8 bases from V and 0 bases from J; junction bases left unmatched: 4. Germline V lookup: CDR1 MNHEY, CDR2 SVGEGT. The CDR3 region has the DNA TGTGCCAGCCGAGGGACAGGGACGAACACCGGGGAGCTGTTTTTT. Its translation is CASRGTGTNTGELFF.

This clonotype was seen a handful of times. The CDR3, as DNA: TGTGCCAGCAGTGAAGGGCCAGGGGTCGCCTACGAGCAGTACTTC. This codes for CASSEGPGVAYEQYF. V gene TRBV6-1 combines with J gene TRBJ2-7; D may be TRBD1 (6 bases). Per germline, CDR1 MNHNS and CDR2 SASEGT. V was shortened by 1 base and J by 2 bases, with 12 bases between the two germline ends. The CDR3 spans 15 residues.